These 24 T cell receptor beta chains share one sample of origin, sequenced in a study of beta chain features in type 1 diabetes. Study findings and constraints: All four CD4+ subsets of Type 1 diabetes patients contained TCRB CDR3s that were moderately but significantly shorter.

Antigens of these TCRs are unknown. Expressed TCRB transcripts were sequenced because the entire RNA isolate underwent reverse transcription. Using immunoSEQ multiplex PCR, the repertoire was profiled, and TCRdb retains in-frame clones only, with some absent. The sample comprises approximately 280,000 clones, approximately 15% of which are singletons, and approximately 0.015% rests with the top ten. The sample consisted of naive CD4+ T cells from blood. These receptors were obtained from a man between 18 and 35 years old with type 1 diabetes.

J is TRBJ2-3 and V is TRBV6-5; 7 nucleotides agree with TRBD1. V dropped 1 base and J dropped 7; count of bases not matched to a gene: 8. The CDR3 contains 15 residues. The germline V gene encodes CDR1 MNHEY and CDR2 SVGAGI. The CDR3 nucleotides read TGTGCCAGCAGTTACTTACTAGGACAGGACCATACGCAGTATTTT. Its protein product is CASSYLLGQDHTQYF.

This clone was recorded only once. The chain couples TRBV6-5 to TRBJ2-1, with a tentative D call TRBD1 (7 bases). Deletions cut 2 bases from V and 5 bases from J, with 13 bases between. This CDR3 comprises 15 residues. Germline V CDR1 and CDR2: MNHEY, SVGAGI. The CDR3 protein is CASSYRTGEDNEQFF. DNA for the CDR3: TGTGCCAGCAGTTACCGTACAGGGGAGGACAATGAGCAGTTCTTC.

This clone has just a few counts. The rearrangement uses TRBV28 and TRBJ2-3; D possibly corresponds to TRBD1 (7 bases). Between the trimmed V and J ends, which lost 6 bases and 4 bases, there was a span of 23 bases. Germline V CDR1 and CDR2: MDHEN, SYDVKM. The CDR3 has 17 amino acids. CDR3 amino acids: CASSRRWGVGGSDTQYF. The CDR3 DNA reads TGTGCCAGCAGCCGACGGTGGGGGGTAGGGGGCTCAGATACGCAGTATTTT. The complete variable domain, with remaining parts taken from reference TRBV28 and TRBJ2-3, reads DVKVTQSSRYLVKRTGEKVFLECVQDMDHENMFWYRQDPGLGLRLIYFSYDVKMKEKGDIPEGYSVSREKKERFSLILESASTNQTSMYLCASSRRWGVGGSDTQYFGPGTRLTVL.

This clone appeared a few times. J is TRBJ1-1 and V is TRBV2, with TRBD1 as a possible D gene (6 bases). The CDR3 spans 13 residues. In germline, CDR1 is SNHLY, CDR2 FYNNEI. V lost 6 bases to trimming and J lost 4 bases, with 12 bases between them. The CDR3 nucleotides read TGTGCCAGCAGACCCGAAGGGGGCACTGAAGCTTTCTTT. Amino acids: CASRPEGGTEAFF.

A remark on this clone: Other DNA sequences in the sample encode the same CDR3. The rearrangement links TRBV6-5 to TRBJ2-7, with 7 bases lining up with TRBD1. Germline CDR1 MNHEY, CDR2 SVGAGI. The V segment lost 0 bases and the J segment 3 bases; nucleotides outside the gene matches: 2. This CDR3 comprises 14 residues. CDR3 in amino acids: CASSYSSGGYEQYF. CDR3 nucleotides: TGTGCCAGCAGTTACTCTTCAGGGGGCTACGAGCAGTACTTC.

This clone has just a few counts. The rearrangement joins TRBV11-2 to TRBJ2-1; D is uncertain. V was shortened by 5 bases and J by 6 bases, with 17 bases between the two germline ends. Germline loops: CDR1 SGHAT, CDR2 FQNNGV. This CDR3 has 15 amino acids. CDR3 nucleotide sequence: TGTGCCAGCAGCGTAACTCGACATCTAATCAATGAGCAGTTCTTC. Translating it yields CASSVTRHLINEQFF.

V usage is TRBV28 and J usage is TRBJ2-2; D is undetermined. The CDR3 totals 12 residues. Trimming took 1 base from V and 6 from J, leaving 3 bases between them. CDR1 MDHEN and CDR2 SYDVKM come from the germline V gene. Written as DNA, the CDR3 is TGTGCCAGCAGTTTATTCGCCGGGGAGCTGTTTTTT. Its protein is CASSLFAGELFF.

This clone was observed a handful of times. This chain links TRBV5-1 with TRBJ2-2; perhaps TRBD1 as D (5 bases). V was cut by 2 bases and J by 4 bases, with 12 bases left in between. Germline CDR1 is SGHRS and CDR2 is YFSETQ. This CDR3 has 15 amino acids. The CDR3 nucleotides read TGCGCCAGCAGCTTTAGGGGTCCGAGCACCGGGGAGCTGTTTTTT. Translating it yields CASSFRGPSTGELFF.

This clone has more than one count but fewer than ten. The gene calls are TRBV9 and TRBJ2-7, with a tentative D call TRBD1 (7 bases). Germline V gives CDR1 SGDLS, CDR2 YYNGEE. The CDR3 covers 18 residues. The germline V and J ends were trimmed by 4 bases and 0 bases, with 23 bases remaining between them. In DNA form, the CDR3 reads TGTGCCAGCAGCCCCCGTCTTAGGGCAGGGGGAGGCTCCTACGAGCAGTACTTC. This translates into CASSPRLRAGGGSYEQYF.

The chain couples TRBV6-5 to TRBJ2-7, with TRBD1 matching 11 bases. Germline V gives CDR1 MNHEY, CDR2 SVGAGI. Trimming at V came to 2 bases and at J to 6 bases, leaving 6 bases not matched to a gene. The CDR3 spans 15 residues. CDR3 loop: CASSYVGTGGLEQYF. In nucleotides, the CDR3 is TGTGCCAGCAGTTACGTTGGGACAGGGGGGCTCGAGCAGTACTTC.

The CDR3 DNA reads TGTGCCAGCAGCTTAGAGGGGGGGCGTAACTACAATGAGCAGTTCTTC. Translating it yields CASSLEGGRNYNEQFF. The V call is TRBV7-6, the J call TRBJ2-1, with D tentatively TRBD2 (7 bases). The CDR3 is made up of 16 amino acids. Trimming pared 1 base from V and 3 bases from J, leaving 13 bases between. Germline V gives CDR1 SGHVS, CDR2 FNYEAQ.

The chain joins TRBV18 to TRBJ2-5; 13 bases map to TRBD2. Trimming removed 0 bases from V and 5 bases from J; junction bases left unmatched: 3. This CDR3 contains 16 residues. Germline lookup yields CDR1 KGHSH and CDR2 LQKENI. In nucleotides, the CDR3 is TGTGCCAGCTCACCACCGGGACTAGCGGGGTCGGAGACCCAGTACTTC. Translated, it gives CASSPPGLAGSETQYF. Full variable domain (outside the CDR3, taken from reference TRBV18 and TRBJ2-5): NAGVMQNPRHLVRRRGQEARLRCSPMKGHSHVYWYRQLPEEGLKFMVYLQKENIIDESGMPKERFSAEFPKEGPSILRIQQVVRGDSAAYFCASSPPGLAGSETQYFGPGTRLLVL.

This chain connects TRBV7-9 to TRBJ2-7, with 13 bases fitting TRBD2. Germline trimming cut 4 bases from V and 7 bases from J; bases unmatched to any gene: 10. The germline CDR1 and CDR2 sequences are SEHNR and FQNEAQ (reference sequence). CDR3 length equals 16 residues. CDR3 amino acids: CASSYAGTSGIREQYF. CDR3 in DNA: TGTGCCAGCAGCTACGCTGGGACTAGCGGGATAAGGGAGCAGTACTTC.

The table lists this clone with a few counts. This chain joins TRBV20-1 and TRBJ2-5; D gene uncertain. The CDR3 contains 11 residues. Trimming pared 6 bases from V and 5 bases from J, leaving 10 bases between. Germline lookup yields CDR1 DFQATT and CDR2 SNEGSKA (reference sequence). The CDR3 here is CSAPAAETQYF. CDR3 DNA sequence: TGCAGTGCCCCGGCGGCGGAGACCCAGTACTTC.

This clone was counted between two and nine times. V is TRBV7-9 and J is TRBJ2-7, with D perhaps matching TRBD2 (6 bases). The CDR3 extends over 16 amino acids. Looked up from germline, CDR1 is SEHNR and CDR2 is FQNEAQ (reference sequence). V dropped 3 bases and J dropped 4 bases, with 19 bases sitting between them. CDR3 coding DNA: TGTGCCAGCAGCTTTAGATCGGGCATGGAGGGATACGAGCAGTACTTC. Protein product: CASSFRSGMEGYEQYF.

The CDR3 spells CASSEGWAETQYF. CDR3 nucleotides: TGCGCCAGCAGTGAGGGTTGGGCAGAGACCCAGTACTTC. The chain is built from TRBV10-1 and TRBJ2-5; D remains unclear. Germline V gene lookup returns CDR1 WNHNN and CDR2 SYGVQD (reference sequence). V shed 2 bases and J shed 4 bases, with 8 bases lying between them. CDR3 length: 13 residues.

This clone was counted only a few times. This rearrangement joins TRBV19 to TRBJ2-7; TRBD1 is a possible D gene (5 bases). Trimming cost V 2 bases and J 6 bases, with 14 bases left between them. Germline-derived CDR1 and CDR2 are LNHDA and SQIVND (reference sequence). The CDR3 runs 14 residues. CDR3 amino acids: CASSIYSRVGEQYF. The CDR3 DNA reads TGTGCCAGTAGTATATATTCCAGGGTTGGCGAGCAGTACTTC.

The chain joins TRBV28 to TRBJ1-1; D possibly corresponds to TRBD1 (5 bases). Trimming left V 10 bases short and J 1 base short, with 19 bases between. This CDR3 comprises 15 residues. Germline V gives CDR1 MDHEN, CDR2 SYDVKM. Here the CDR3 reads CATYPQGFGNTEAFF. The DNA for the CDR3 is TGTGCCACATATCCCCAGGGTTTCGGGAACACTGAAGCTTTCTTT.

The J gene is TRBJ2-1, the V gene TRBV7-2; the match to TRBD2 covers 14 bases. V was clipped by 6 bases and J by 9 bases; unmatched bases: 7. The CDR3 runs 15 residues. The germline gives CDR1 SGHTA, CDR2 FQGNSA. CDR3 protein: CASSSGTSGRGEQFF. For the CDR3, the DNA is TGTGCCAGCAGTTCCGGGACTAGCGGGAGAGGTGAGCAGTTCTTC.

This chain connects TRBV5-1 to TRBJ1-6, with D unresolved. The germline V and J ends were trimmed by 0 bases and 10 bases, with 14 bases remaining between them. The length of the CDR3 is 15 residues. Germline CDR1 reads SGHRS; CDR2 reads YFSETQ. Here the CDR3 reads CASSLDAGLKSPLHF. In DNA, the CDR3 is TGCGCCAGCAGCTTGGATGCGGGTTTGAAATCACCCCTCCACTTT.

The V gene is TRBV7-8, the J gene TRBJ1-2; TRBD1 aligns across 7 bases. The CDR3 is 16 residues long. Germline CDR1 SGHVS, CDR2 FQNEAQ. The V segment lost 4 bases and the J segment 3 bases; nucleotides outside the gene matches: 11. CDR3 sequence (DNA): TGTGCCAGCAGCTCCCTAGGGGGCCCGCGCCACTATGGCTACACCTTC. This translates into CASSSLGGPRHYGYTF.

There are a few counts of this clone. V and J are TRBV6-6 and TRBJ2-7; TRBD2 might be the D (7 bases). The ends were cut back, 6 bases at V and 2 bases at J, with 20 bases in the middle. This CDR3 has 16 residues. Germline CDR1 is MNHNY and CDR2 is SVGAGI (reference sequence). CDR3 DNA sequence: TGTGCCAGCAGACAATCCTCGGGGGGCTCGGCCTACGAGCAGTACTTC. Translating it yields CASRQSSGGSAYEQYF.

This clone was recorded a few times. This sequence joins TRBV7-9 and TRBJ2-3, with 8 bases that match TRBD1. The junction had 14 bases not matched to a gene; V was cut back by 6 bases and J by 3 bases. The CDR3 consists of 17 residues. Germline CDR1 and CDR2: SEHNR and FQNEAQ (reference sequence). CDR3 protein: CASRSPQDREYTDTQYF. The CDR3 nucleotides read TGTGCCAGCAGAAGCCCGCAGGACAGGGAGTATACAGATACGCAGTATTTT.

In its sample, this clone was seen a few times. V is TRBV2 and J is TRBJ2-3; 8 bases fit TRBD2. CDR1 SNHLY and CDR2 FYNNEI come from the germline V gene. The trim removed 6 bases at V and 6 bases at J, leaving 11 bases unmatched. The CDR3 totals 15 residues. The DNA of the CDR3 is TGTGCCAGCAGAGTCGGGACTAGGGGTTCGGATACGCAGTATTTT. It encodes CASRVGTRGSDTQYF.